The rows below give T cell receptor beta chains drawn from one sample of a study of T cell responses to AZD1222 COVID-19 vaccine. Sequenced by immunoSEQ multiplex PCR; TCRdb stores in-frame clones only, minus some. This sample has tens of thousands of clones, with around 81% found just once. This specimen was peripheral blood, taken on day 0 of AZD1222 vaccination. All receptors come from an adult in good health. Both conserved end residues are part of each CDR3. A D gene is named only where the DNA matches it firmly. The size field is filled for only some rows; it gives once, few, many or a size class.

CDR3 length | clone size | J gene | D gene | V gene | CDR3 DNA | CDR3 protein
15 | few | TRBJ1-5 | - | TRBV11-2 | TGTGCCAGCAGCCCTGCTCGGGATAGCAATCAGCCCCAGCATTTT | CASSPARDSNQPQHF
15 | - | TRBJ2-1 | - | TRBV11-2 | TGTGCCAGCAGCTTGGAACATAACTCCTACAATGAGCAGTTCTTC | CASSLEHNSYNEQFF
15 | - | TRBJ2-5 | TRBD1 | TRBV9 | TGTGCCAGCAGCGTCGAACAGGGGAGTAAGGAGACCCAGTACTTC | CASSVEQGSKETQYF
15 | - | TRBJ1-6 | - | TRBV11-2 | TGTGCCAGCAGCTTATGGACAGCTGTCAATTCACCCCTCCACTTT | CASSLWTAVNSPLHF
15 | - | TRBJ2-7 | TRBD2 | TRBV10-2 | TGCGCCAGCAGTACCCCGCGGGAGGGCCACTACGAGCAGTACTTC | CASSTPREGHYEQYF
13 | - | TRBJ2-7 | - | TRBV12-3/TRBV12-4 | TGTGCCAGCAGTTTGGGCCCAGCCGGCGAGCAGTACTTC | CASSLGPAGEQYF
15 | - | TRBJ1-2 | - | TRBV19 | TGTGCCAGTAGTATAGATCGGTTTGGAACAGGTGGCTACACCTTC | CASSIDRFGTGGYTF
11 | - | TRBJ2-5 | - | TRBV24-1 | TGTGCCACCGGCAAGGGGGAGACCCAGTACTTC | CATGKGETQYF
11 | once | TRBJ1-3 | - | TRBV30 | TGTGCCTGGGACAGCGGGAGCACCATATATTTT | CAWDSGSTIYF
13 | - | TRBJ2-3 | - | TRBV4-1 | TGCGCCAGCAGCCAATGGACAGCAGATACGCAGTATTTT | CASSQWTADTQYF
12 | - | TRBJ1-2 | - | TRBV11-1 | TGTGCCAGCAGCCCCGGGACGGGAGGCTACACCTTC | CASSPGTGGYTF
16 | - | TRBJ1-2 | - | TRBV9 | TGTGCCAGCAGCGTAGTTAAGGGGACCGCTAACTATGGCTACACCTTC | CASSVVKGTANYGYTF
16 | few | TRBJ2-1 | TRBD2 | TRBV11-2 | TGTGCCAGCAGGCGGCCGGGTAGCGGGAGGAACAATGAGCAGTTCTTC | CASRRPGSGRNNEQFF
15 | - | TRBJ1-2 | TRBD1 | TRBV27 | TGTGCCAGCAGTTTCTCGACAGGGGGAGGGTATGGCTACACCTTC | CASSFSTGGGYGYTF
16 | - | TRBJ2-1 | TRBD2 | TRBV5-4 | TGTGCCAGCAGCGAGGGACTAGCGGCCACCTACAATGAGCAGTTCTTC | CASSEGLAATYNEQFF
14 | - | TRBJ1-1 | - | TRBV18 | TGTGCCAGCTCACCATTTAGGGATCACACTGAAGCTTTCTTT | CASSPFRDHTEAFF
16 | - | TRBJ2-7 | TRBD1 | TRBV11-2 | TGTGCCAGCAGCTTAGTAGGCCCCGGGACAGGGGACGAGCAGTACTTC | CASSLVGPGTGDEQYF
14 | - | TRBJ1-4 | - | TRBV6-5 | TGTGCCAGCAGCCGCGGGACCGAATATGAAAAACTGTTTTTT | CASSRGTEYEKLFF
14 | - | TRBJ2-7 | - | TRBV6-2/TRBV6-3 | TGTGCCAGCACCCCCCGGGGGGCGTCGGGCGAGCAGTACTTC | CASTPRGASGEQYF
12 | - | TRBJ1-4 | - | TRBV18 | TGTGCCAGCTCATCAAACTCTGAAAAACTGTTTTTT | CASSSNSEKLFF
14 | - | TRBJ2-7 | - | TRBV4-1 | TGCGCCAGCAGCCACCACCCGGGGAGGTACGAGCAGTACTTC | CASSHHPGRYEQYF
15 | - | TRBJ1-4 | - | TRBV5-5 | TGTGCCAGCAGATTACAGATTCTAGATAATGAAAAACTGTTTTTT | CASRLQILDNEKLFF
15 | - | TRBJ1-2 | TRBD1 | TRBV28 | TGTGCCAGCAGTTCCCGGACAGGGATGGGGAATGGCTACACCTTC | CASSSRTGMGNGYTF
17 | - | TRBJ2-1 | TRBD2 | TRBV18 | TGTGCCAGCTCACTAACACTAGCGGGGGGGACGTACAATGAGCAGTTCTTC | CASSLTLAGGTYNEQFF
15 | once | TRBJ1-5 | - | TRBV3-1/TRBV3-2 | TGTGCCAGCAGTCAAGCAGGCAGGGGAGATCAGCCCCAGCATTTT | CASSQAGRGDQPQHF
15 | - | TRBJ1-2 | - | TRBV19 | TGTGCCAGTAGTATGACCTCCTCACAGGGCTATGGCTACACCTTC | CASSMTSSQGYGYTF
16 | few | TRBJ2-2 | - | TRBV5-1 | TGCGCCAGCAGCTTGGCCATGGCAGGGGTAGGCGGGGAGCTGTTTTTT | CASSLAMAGVGGELFF
15 | - | TRBJ2-7 | - | TRBV6-5 | TGTGCCAGCACCGGTCGAGGCCGGCGGGCCTACGAGCAGTACTTC | CASTGRGRRAYEQYF
16 | - | TRBJ1-2 | TRBD1 | TRBV4-2 | TGTGCCAGCAGCCAAGATCTGCCAGGGGGCGCTCGGGGCTACACCTTC | CASSQDLPGGARGYTF
15 | - | TRBJ2-2 | - | TRBV18 | TGTGCCAGCTCACGGGAGGAGGGGAGCACCGGGGAGCTGTTTTTT | CASSREEGSTGELFF
16 | - | TRBJ2-2 | - | TRBV28 | TGTGCCAGCAGTTTACCCAGGACAGAGGGGACCGGGGAGCTGTTTTTT | CASSLPRTEGTGELFF
17 | - | TRBJ2-3 | TRBD2 | TRBV11-2 | TGTGCCAGCAGCTTAGCCGGTATGCGCGGGAGGCCCGGTACGCAGTATTTT | CASSLAGMRGRPGTQYF
15 | - | TRBJ2-5 | - | TRBV7-8 | TGTGCCAGCAGCCGCGACAGATATCCACAAGAGACCCAGTACTTC | CASSRDRYPQETQYF
16 | - | TRBJ2-1 | TRBD2 | TRBV7-9 | TGTGCCAGCAGTCCCAGACTAGCGGGAGGGAACAATGAGCAGTTCTTC | CASSPRLAGGNNEQFF
15 | - | TRBJ1-1 | - | TRBV19 | TGTGCCAGTAGTACCCCTTTAAGAGAGGGCACTGAAGCTTTCTTT | CASSTPLREGTEAFF
15 | - | TRBJ2-5 | - | TRBV11-1 | TGTGCCAGCAACAACAGGGATCGGGTCCAAGAGACCCAGTACTTC | CASNNRDRVQETQYF
13 | - | TRBJ1-2 | - | TRBV12-3/TRBV12-4 | TGTGCCAGCAGAACGGATGCAAACTATGGCTACACCTTC | CASRTDANYGYTF
14 | - | TRBJ1-6 | TRBD1 | TRBV3-1/TRBV3-2 | TGTGCCAGCAGCCAAGGACAGGGTGATTCACCCCTCCACTTT | CASSQGQGDSPLHF
11 | - | TRBJ2-5 | - | TRBV20-1 | TGCAGTGCTAGGGTGTGGGAGACCCAGTACTTC | CSARVWETQYF
15 | - | TRBJ2-5 | - | TRBV5-8 | TGTGCCAGCAGCTTGGAGCTGGGCCCGGGAGAGACCCAGTACTTC | CASSLELGPGETQYF
14 | - | TRBJ1-2 | TRBD1 | TRBV5-1 | TGCGCCAGCAGCGACGGACAGGCCGATCGGGGCTACACCTTC | CASSDGQADRGYTF
16 | - | TRBJ1-5 | - | TRBV3-1/TRBV3-2 | TGTGCCAGCAGCCAATACAGGGACCGGAGCAATCAGCCCCAGCATTTT | CASSQYRDRSNQPQHF
17 | - | TRBJ1-2 | - | TRBV19 | TGTGCCAGTAGTATCACCTCTCGGGGACCTTTAAACTATGGCTACACCTTC | CASSITSRGPLNYGYTF
13 | - | TRBJ1-2 | - | TRBV29-1 | TGCAGCGTTGAAGATCGACGAGAGGAGGGCTACACCTTC | CSVEDRREEGYTF
14 | few | TRBJ2-3 | TRBD1 | TRBV6-5 | TGTGCCAGCAGCCCGGGACAGTACACAGATACGCAGTATTTT | CASSPGQYTDTQYF
14 | once | TRBJ2-7 | - | TRBV2 | TGTGCCAGCAGCTGGATCTCCACTTCCTACGAGCAGTACTTC | CASSWISTSYEQYF
13 | few | TRBJ1-1 | - | TRBV6-5 | TGTGCCAGCAGTTACTCCCCCCTAGCTGAAGCTTTCTTT | CASSYSPLAEAFF
17 | few | TRBJ2-7 | - | TRBV3-1/TRBV3-2 | TGTGCCAGCAGCCAAGGGCACGGGGGACAGTTGACCTACGAGCAGTACTTC | CASSQGHGGQLTYEQYF